This T cell receptor (beta chain) appears in the sequencing data of a study of blood T cell repertoires in COVID-19. Study details: Sites across the United States, Italy and Spain contributed samples from acute and convalescent COVID-19. In each case, the material was cDNA or gDNA derived from T cells, B-cell-depleted T cells, or PBMCs.

In the original processing: Reference gene primer amplification yielded estimated nucleated cell counts. Sequenced by immunoSEQ multiplex PCR; TCRdb stores in-frame clones only, minus some. V and J calls and clone size are copied from that table; D and trimming were computed from the DNA. The sample carries 120,000 to 150,000 clones, approximately 80% recorded once. The sequence came from a man in his sixties with active or convalescent COVID-19. Sequencing used peripheral blood.

CDR3 DNA: TGTGCCAGCAGTCGCGGACTAGCGGGGTTCCAAGAGACCCAGTACTTC. It is translated as CASSRGLAGFQETQYF. The chain combines TRBV6-2 or TRBV6-3 with TRBJ2-5, with 12 bases aligning to TRBD2. The CDR3 consists of 16 residues. The ends lost 5 bases at V and 1 base at J; junction bases unmatched: 5. Germline V CDR1 and CDR2: MNHEY, SVGEGT.